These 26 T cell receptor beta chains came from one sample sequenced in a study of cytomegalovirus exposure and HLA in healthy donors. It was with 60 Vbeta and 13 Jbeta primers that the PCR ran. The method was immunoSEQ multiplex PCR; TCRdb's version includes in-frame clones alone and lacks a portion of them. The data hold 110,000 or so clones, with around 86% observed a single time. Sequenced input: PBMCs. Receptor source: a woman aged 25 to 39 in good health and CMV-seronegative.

CDR3 loop: CASSRQGSGYTF. The CDR3 DNA reads as TGTGCCAGCAGTAGGCAGGGCAGTGGCTACACCTTC. V gene TRBV28 combines with J gene TRBJ1-2, with D maybe TRBD1 (5 bases). Per germline, CDR1 MDHEN and CDR2 SYDVKM. Trimming removed 5 bases from V and 7 bases from J, with 11 bases in between. This CDR3 is 12 amino acids long.

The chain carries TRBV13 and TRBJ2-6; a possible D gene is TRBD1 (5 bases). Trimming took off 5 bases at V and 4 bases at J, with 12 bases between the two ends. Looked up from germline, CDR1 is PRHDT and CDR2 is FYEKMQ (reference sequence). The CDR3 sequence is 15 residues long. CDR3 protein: CASSLRGSGANVLTF. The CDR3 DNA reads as TGTGCCAGCAGCCTAAGGGGTTCGGGGGCCAACGTCCTGACTTTC.

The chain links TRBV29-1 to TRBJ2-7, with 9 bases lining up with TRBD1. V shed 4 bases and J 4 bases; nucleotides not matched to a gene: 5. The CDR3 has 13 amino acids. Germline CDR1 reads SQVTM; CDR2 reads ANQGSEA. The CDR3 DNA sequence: TGCAGCGTTGCGGCGACAGGGGGATACGAGCAGTACTTC. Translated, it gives CSVAATGGYEQYF.

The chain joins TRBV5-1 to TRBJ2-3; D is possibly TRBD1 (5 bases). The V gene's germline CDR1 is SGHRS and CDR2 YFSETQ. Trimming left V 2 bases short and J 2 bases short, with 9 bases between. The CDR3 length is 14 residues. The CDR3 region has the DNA TGCGCCAGCAGCTTACGACAGTACACAGATACGCAGTATTTT. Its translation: CASSLRQYTDTQYF. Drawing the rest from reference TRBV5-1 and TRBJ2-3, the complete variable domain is KAGVTQTPRYLIKTRGQQVTLSCSPISGHRSVSWYQQTPGQGLQFLFEYFSETQRNKGNFPGRFSGRQFSNSRSEMNVSTLELGDSALYLCASSLRQYTDTQYFGPGTRLTVL.

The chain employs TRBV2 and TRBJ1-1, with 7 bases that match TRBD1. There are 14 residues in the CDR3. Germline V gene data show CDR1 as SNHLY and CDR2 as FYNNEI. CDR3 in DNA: TGTGCAACCCCCAGGGGGGACCTAAACACTGAAGCTTTCTTT. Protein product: CATPRGDLNTEAFF. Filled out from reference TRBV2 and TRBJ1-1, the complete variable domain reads EPEVTQTPSHQVTQMGQEVILRCVPISNHLYFYWYRQILGQKVEFLVSFYNNEISEKSEIFDDQFSVERPDGSNFTLKIRSTKLEDSAMYFCATPRGDLNTEAFFGQGTRLTVV.

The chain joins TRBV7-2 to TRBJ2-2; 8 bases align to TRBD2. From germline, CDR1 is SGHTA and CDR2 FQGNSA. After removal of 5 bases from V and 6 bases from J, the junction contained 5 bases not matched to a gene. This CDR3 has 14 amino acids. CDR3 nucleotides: TGTGCCAGCAGCGCCGGACTAGCACCCGGGGAGCTGTTTTTT. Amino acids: CASSAGLAPGELFF.

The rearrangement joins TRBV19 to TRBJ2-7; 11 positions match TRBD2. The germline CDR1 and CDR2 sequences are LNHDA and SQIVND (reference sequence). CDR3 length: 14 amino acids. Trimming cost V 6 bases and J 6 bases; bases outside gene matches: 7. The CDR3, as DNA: TGTGCCAGTAGGTATAGCGGGAGGGCAAGCGAGCAGTACTTC. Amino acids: CASRYSGRASEQYF.

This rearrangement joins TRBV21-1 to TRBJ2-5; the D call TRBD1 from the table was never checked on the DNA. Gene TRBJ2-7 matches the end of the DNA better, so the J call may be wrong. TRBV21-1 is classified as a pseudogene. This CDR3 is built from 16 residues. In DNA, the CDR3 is TGTGCCAGCGAGCGGAGCAGGGGGCAAATCTGGGGCGAGCAGTACTTC. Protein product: CASERSRGQIWGEQYF.

The DNA of the CDR3 is TGTGCCAGCAGCTTACAACAGTCGAACACTGAAGCTTTCTTT. It codes for CASSLQQSNTEAFF. The rearrangement uses TRBV7-9 and TRBJ1-1; D is undetermined. CDR3 length equals 14 residues. V was cut by 2 bases and J by 1 base, with 8 bases left in between. The V gene's germline CDR1 is SEHNR and CDR2 FQNEAQ (reference sequence).

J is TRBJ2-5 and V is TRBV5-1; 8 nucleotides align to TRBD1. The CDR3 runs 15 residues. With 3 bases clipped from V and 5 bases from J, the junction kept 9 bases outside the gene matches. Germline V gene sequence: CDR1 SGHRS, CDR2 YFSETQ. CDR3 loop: CASSSNRGRLETQYF. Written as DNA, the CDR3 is TGCGCCAGCAGCTCCAACAGGGGGAGGTTGGAGACCCAGTACTTC.

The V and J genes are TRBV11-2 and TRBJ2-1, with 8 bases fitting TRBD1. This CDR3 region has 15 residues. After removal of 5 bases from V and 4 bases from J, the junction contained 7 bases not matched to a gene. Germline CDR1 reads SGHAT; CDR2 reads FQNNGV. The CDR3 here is CASSVQGGYYNEQFF. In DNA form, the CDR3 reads TGTGCCAGCAGCGTACAGGGGGGCTATTACAATGAGCAGTTCTTC.

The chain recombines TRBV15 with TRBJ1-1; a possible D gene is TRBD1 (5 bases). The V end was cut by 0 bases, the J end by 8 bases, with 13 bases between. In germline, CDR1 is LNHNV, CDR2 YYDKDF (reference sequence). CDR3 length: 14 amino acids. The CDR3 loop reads CATSRDLTREEAFF. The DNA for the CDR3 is TGTGCCACCAGCAGAGATCTCACCAGGGAAGAAGCTTTCTTT.

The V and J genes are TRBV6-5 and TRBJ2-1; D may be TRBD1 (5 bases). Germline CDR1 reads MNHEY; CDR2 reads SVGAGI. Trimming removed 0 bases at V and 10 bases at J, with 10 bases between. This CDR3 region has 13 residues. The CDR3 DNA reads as TGTGCCAGCAGTTACTCGAGTCACAGGGAGCAGTTCTTC. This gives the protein CASSYSSHREQFF.

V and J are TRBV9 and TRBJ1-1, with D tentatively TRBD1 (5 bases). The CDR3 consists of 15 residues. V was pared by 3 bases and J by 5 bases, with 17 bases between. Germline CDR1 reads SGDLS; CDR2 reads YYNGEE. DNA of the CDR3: TGTGCCAGCAGCGCGGGGGACTTCTCGGTAACTGAAGCTTTCTTT. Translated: CASSAGDFSVTEAFF.

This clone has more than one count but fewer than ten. CDR3 sequence (DNA): TGTGCCACCAGCAGAGACCCAAACAATGAGCAGTTCTTC. Protein: CATSRDPNNEQFF. The chain has TRBV15 and TRBJ2-1; D is ambiguous. In germline, CDR1 is LNHNV, CDR2 YYDKDF (reference sequence). V lost 0 bases to trimming and J lost 5 bases, with 5 bases between them. This CDR3 region has 13 residues.

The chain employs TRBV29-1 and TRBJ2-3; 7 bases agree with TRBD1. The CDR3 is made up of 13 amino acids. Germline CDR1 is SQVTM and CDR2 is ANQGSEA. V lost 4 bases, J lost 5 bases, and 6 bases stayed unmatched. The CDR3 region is CSVVQQGQDTQYF. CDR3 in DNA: TGCAGCGTTGTTCAACAGGGGCAAGATACGCAGTATTTT.

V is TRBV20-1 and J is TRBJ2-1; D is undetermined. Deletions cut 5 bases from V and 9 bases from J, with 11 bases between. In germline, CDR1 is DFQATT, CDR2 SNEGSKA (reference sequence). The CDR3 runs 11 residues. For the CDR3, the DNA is TGCAGTGCTGGCGGTGAGCTTGAGCAGTTCTTC. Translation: CSAGGELEQFF.

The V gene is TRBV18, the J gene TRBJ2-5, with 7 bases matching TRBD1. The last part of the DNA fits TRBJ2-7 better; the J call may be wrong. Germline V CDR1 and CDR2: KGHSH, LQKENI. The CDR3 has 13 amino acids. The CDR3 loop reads CASSPGQTYEQYF. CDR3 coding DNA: TGTGCCAGCTCACCGGGACAGACCTACGAGCAGTACTTC.

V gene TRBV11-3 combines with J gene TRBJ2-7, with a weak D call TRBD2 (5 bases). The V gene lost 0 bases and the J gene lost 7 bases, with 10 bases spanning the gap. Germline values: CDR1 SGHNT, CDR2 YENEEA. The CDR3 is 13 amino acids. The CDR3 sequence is CASSLDDSGEQYF. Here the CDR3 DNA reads TGTGCCAGCAGCTTAGATGACTCGGGAGAGCAGTACTTC.

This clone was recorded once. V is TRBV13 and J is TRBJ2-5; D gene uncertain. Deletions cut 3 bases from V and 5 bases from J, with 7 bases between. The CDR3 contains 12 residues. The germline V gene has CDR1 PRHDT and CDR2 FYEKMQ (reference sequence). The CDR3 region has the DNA TGTGCCAGCAGCTTTACCCGGGAGACCCAGTACTTC. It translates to CASSFTRETQYF.

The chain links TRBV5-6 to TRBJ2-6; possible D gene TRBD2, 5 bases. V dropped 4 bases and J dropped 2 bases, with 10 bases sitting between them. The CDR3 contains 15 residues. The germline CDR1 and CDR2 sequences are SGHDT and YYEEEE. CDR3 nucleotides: TGTGCCAGCAGCCGAGGGTCCGCTGGGGCCAACGTCCTGACTTTC. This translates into CASSRGSAGANVLTF.

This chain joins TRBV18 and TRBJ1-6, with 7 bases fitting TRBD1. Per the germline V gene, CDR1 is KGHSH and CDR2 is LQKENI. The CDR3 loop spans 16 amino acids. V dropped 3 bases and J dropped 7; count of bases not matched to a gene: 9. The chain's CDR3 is CASSPQGEMGNSPLHF. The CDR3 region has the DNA TGTGCCAGCTCACCCCAGGGGGAAATGGGGAATTCACCCCTCCACTTT.

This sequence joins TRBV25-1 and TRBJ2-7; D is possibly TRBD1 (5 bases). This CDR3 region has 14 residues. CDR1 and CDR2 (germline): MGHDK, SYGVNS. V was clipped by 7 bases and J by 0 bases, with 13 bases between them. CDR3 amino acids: CASKGQFSSYEQYF. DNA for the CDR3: TGTGCCAGCAAGGGGCAGTTTAGCTCCTACGAGCAGTACTTC.

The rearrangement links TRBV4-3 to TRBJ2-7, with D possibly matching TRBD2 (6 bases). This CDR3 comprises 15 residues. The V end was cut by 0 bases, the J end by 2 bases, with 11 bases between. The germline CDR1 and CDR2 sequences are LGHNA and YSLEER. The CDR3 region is CASSQDAGMAYEQYF. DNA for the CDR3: TGCGCCAGCAGCCAAGACGCGGGAATGGCCTACGAGCAGTACTTC.

The CDR3 here is CASSPEPGLAFGGDTQYF. For the CDR3, the DNA is TGCGCCAGCAGCCCGGAACCGGGACTAGCGTTCGGGGGAGATACGCAGTATTTT. The chain links TRBV5-1 to TRBJ2-3; 10 nucleotides match TRBD2. With 4 bases clipped from V and 5 bases from J, the junction kept 16 bases outside the gene matches. The germline gives CDR1 SGHRS, CDR2 YFSETQ. The CDR3 is 18 residues long.

CDR3: CASSLSSSGTQYF. The CDR3 DNA follows: TGTGCCAGCAGTTTATCATCTAGCGGGACGCAGTACTTC. The rearrangement uses TRBV28 and TRBJ2-7, with 9 bases that match TRBD2. Germline V gene lookup returns CDR1 MDHEN and CDR2 SYDVKM. The length of the CDR3 is 13 residues. Trimming removed 1 base from V and 9 bases from J; junction bases left unmatched: 4.